The clone carrying this T cell receptor beta chain was counted only a few times. The germline gives CDR1 MDHEN, CDR2 SYDVKM. J lost 1 base, V lost 7 bases, and 4 bases had no gene match. This CDR3 spans 14 amino acids. This sample is drawn from a study of T cell responses to AZD1222 COVID-19 vaccine. Only in-frame clones appear in the TCRdb table, and some are missing; sequencing was by immunoSEQ multiplex PCR. This repertoire shows 98,000 or so clones, about 88% found once; its top ten account for about 14%. This receptor was identified in an adult who received the AZD1222 COVID-19 vaccine. The genes are TRBV28 and TRBJ1-5; 7 bases match TRBD1. The sample was peripheral blood, taken 28 days after the second AZD1222 dose. CDR3 sequence: CASTPTGSNQPQHF. As DNA, the CDR3 is TGTGCCAGCACCCCGACAGGGAGCAATCAGCCCCAGCATTTT.